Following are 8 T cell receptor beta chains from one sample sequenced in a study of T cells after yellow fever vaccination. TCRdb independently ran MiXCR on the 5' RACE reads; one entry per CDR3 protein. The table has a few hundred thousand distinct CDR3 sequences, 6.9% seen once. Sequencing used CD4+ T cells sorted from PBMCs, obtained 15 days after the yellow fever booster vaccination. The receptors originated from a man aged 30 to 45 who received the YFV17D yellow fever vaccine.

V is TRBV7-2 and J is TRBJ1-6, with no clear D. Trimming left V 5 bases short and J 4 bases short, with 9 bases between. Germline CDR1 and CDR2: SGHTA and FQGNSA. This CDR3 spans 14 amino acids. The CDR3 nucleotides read TGTGCCAGCAGCACCACTGTTTATAATTCACCCCTCCACTTT. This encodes CASSTTVYNSPLHF.

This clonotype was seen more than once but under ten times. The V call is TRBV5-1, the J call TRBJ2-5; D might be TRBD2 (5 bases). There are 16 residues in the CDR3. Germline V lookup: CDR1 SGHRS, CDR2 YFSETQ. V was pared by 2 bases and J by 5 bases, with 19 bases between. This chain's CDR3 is CASSLTGRGRTETQYF. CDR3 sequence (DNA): TGCGCCAGCAGCTTAACCGGACGCGGGCGGACGGAGACCCAGTACTTC.

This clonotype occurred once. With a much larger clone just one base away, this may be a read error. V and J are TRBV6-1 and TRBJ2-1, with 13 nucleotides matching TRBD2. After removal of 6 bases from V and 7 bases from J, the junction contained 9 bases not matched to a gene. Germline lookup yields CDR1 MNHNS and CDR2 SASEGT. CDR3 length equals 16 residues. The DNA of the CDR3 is TGTGCCAGCAGCAAAGGGACTAGCGGGATGGGGAATGAGCAGTTCTTC. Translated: CASSKGTSGMGNEQFF.

CDR3 in amino acids: CASSFGVYNEQFF. CDR3 in DNA: TGTGCCAGCAGTTTCGGAGTGTACAATGAGCAGTTCTTC. The chain has TRBV28 and TRBJ2-1; D gene uncertain. Trimming stripped 3 bases from V and 4 bases from J, with 7 bases between. Per the germline V gene, CDR1 is MDHEN and CDR2 is SYDVKM. CDR3 length: 13 residues.

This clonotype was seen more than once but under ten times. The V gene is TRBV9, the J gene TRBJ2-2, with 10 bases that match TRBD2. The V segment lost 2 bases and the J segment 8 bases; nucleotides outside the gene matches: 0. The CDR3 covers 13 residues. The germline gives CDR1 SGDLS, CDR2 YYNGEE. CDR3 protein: CASSVGLAGELFF. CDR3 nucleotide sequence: TGTGCCAGCAGCGTGGGACTAGCGGGGGAGCTGTTTTTT.

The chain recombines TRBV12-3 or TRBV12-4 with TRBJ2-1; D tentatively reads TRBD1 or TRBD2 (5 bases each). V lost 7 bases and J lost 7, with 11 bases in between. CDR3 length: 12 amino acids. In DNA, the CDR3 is TGTGCCAGCACAGGGACCCTAAATGAGCAGTTCTTC. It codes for CASTGTLNEQFF.

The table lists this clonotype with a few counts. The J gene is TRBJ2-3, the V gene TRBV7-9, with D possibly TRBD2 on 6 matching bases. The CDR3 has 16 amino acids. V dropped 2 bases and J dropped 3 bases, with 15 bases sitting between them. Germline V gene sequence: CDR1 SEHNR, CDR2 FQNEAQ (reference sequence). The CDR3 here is CASSLLGVLATDTQYF. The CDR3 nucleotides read TGTGCCAGCAGCTTACTAGGAGTGCTAGCGACAGATACGCAGTATTTT.

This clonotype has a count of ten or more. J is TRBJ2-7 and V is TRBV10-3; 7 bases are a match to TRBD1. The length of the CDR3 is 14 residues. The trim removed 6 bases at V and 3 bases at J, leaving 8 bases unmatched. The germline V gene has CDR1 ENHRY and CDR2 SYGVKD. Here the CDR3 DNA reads TGTGCCATCAGGCCGACAGGGTCGAACTACGAGCAGTACTTC. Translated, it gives CAIRPTGSNYEQYF.